Given below is one T cell receptor (beta chain) in context. Its antigen is not identified. This table comes from immunoSEQ multiplex PCR, and its TCRdb copy is limited to in-frame clones, with some not included. The sample comprises about 10,000 clones, nearly 85% of which are singletons, and about 10% rests with the top ten. This record belongs to a study of OX40 agonist ivuxolimab in advanced cancers. Study-wide results and caveats: Dosing at 0.1 to 3.0 mg/kg was accompanied by clonal expansion of CD4+ and CD8+ blood T cells by week 6. Some of the lowest clonal expansion was seen in partial responders at 0.1-3.0 mg/kg. Antigen specificity of clonally expanded peripheral T cells was not established. Normalized expansion of T-cell clones was also low for some nonresponders.

Germline-derived CDR1 and CDR2 are MGHRA and YSYEKL. The length of the CDR3 is 13 residues. Deletions cut 1 base from V and 4 bases from J, with 6 bases between. The receptor's source is an adult with an advanced solid tumor such as melanoma, head and neck, liver or kidney cancer. Sample: CD4+ or CD8+ T cells sorted from blood, taken in a trial of the OX40 agonist ivuxolimab. This chain joins TRBV4-1 and TRBJ2-3; D ambiguous. CDR3 DNA: TGCGCCAGCAGCCAAGTTTCCCCAGATACGCAGTATTTT. Residues: CASSQVSPDTQYF.